This record covers a single TCR beta chain. What it recognizes is unknown. The same CDR3 arises from other DNA sequences in this sample as well. V dropped 4 bases and J dropped 3; count of bases not matched to a gene: 2. The CDR3 is made up of 13 amino acids. Germline V lookup: CDR1 LNHDA, CDR2 SQIVND (reference sequence). These data come from a study of T cell responses to AZD1222 COVID-19 vaccine. About the research overall: Pooled in the analysis were second doses at about 4 or about 12 weeks.

The data were produced by immunoSEQ multiplex PCR, yet TCRdb's version contains in-frame clones alone and is incomplete. Of approximately 74,000 clones detected, roughly 85% appear once; the ten largest clones hold under 3%. Overall study findings and caveats: It should be noted that donors were predominantly white British and more often female, and clonal diversity was possibly underestimated. The study found Spike-specific TCR breadth and depth rose after two AZD1222 doses. The study identified only six AZD1222 recipients as seropositive at baseline.

The rearrangement uses TRBV19 and TRBJ1-1; 7 nucleotides match TRBD1. Sequenced here: peripheral blood, sampled on day 0 of AZD1222 vaccination. This clonotype originated in an adult in good health. CDR3 sequence reads: CASSNRGDTEAFF. CDR3 in DNA: TGTGCCAGTAGTAACAGGGGAGACACTGAAGCTTTCTTT.